The 9 T cell receptor beta chains presented below share a single source sample, sequenced in a study of T cells in Graves' hyperthyroidism and ophthalmopathy. Authors of the study amplified TCR beta CDR3 regions from RNA transcripts. Initially, a first-round RT-PCR of the TCR CDR3 employed the HTBI primer set. In TCRdb, the multiplex PCR reads were re-called with MiXCR into one record per CDR3 protein. The sample carries approximately 610,000 distinct CDR3 sequences, roughly 14% recorded once. Source material: blood. The receptor set was obtained from a woman aged 40 to 50 with Graves' ophthalmopathy.

The rearrangement uses TRBV19 and TRBJ2-3, with no clear D. The ends were cut back, 5 bases at V and 6 bases at J, with 15 bases in the middle. In germline, CDR1 is LNHDA, CDR2 SQIVND (reference sequence). The CDR3 totals 14 residues. The CDR3 sequence: CASSPGADPDTQYF. The CDR3 DNA is TGTGCCAGTAGTCCTGGAGCCGACCCCGATACGCAGTATTTT. Full variable domain (rest looked up from reference TRBV19 and TRBJ2-3): DGGITQSPKYLFRKEGQNVTLSCEQNLNHDAMYWYRQDPGQGLRLIYYSQIVNDFQKGDIAEGYSVSREKKESFPLTVTSAQKNPTAFYLCASSPGADPDTQYFGPGTRLTVL.

The rearrangement joins TRBV19 to TRBJ1-5, with TRBD1 matching 10 bases. Germline V lookup: CDR1 LNHDA, CDR2 SQIVND (reference sequence). The CDR3 totals 14 residues. V trimming: 11 bases; J trimming: 3 bases; junction bases outside the gene matches: 7. The CDR3 region has the DNA TGTGCCGGGGGGGGACAGGGGTACAATCAGCCCCAGCATTTT. Translation gives CAGGGQGYNQPQHF.

Many counts were recorded for this clonotype. The chain recombines TRBV7-9 with TRBJ1-1, with D possibly matching TRBD1 (5 bases). The CDR3 contains 12 residues. The V gene's germline CDR1 is SEHNR and CDR2 FQNEAQ (reference sequence). Deletions cut 0 bases from V and 12 bases from J, with 11 bases between. CDR3 loop: CASSLAVGPSFF. The CDR3 DNA follows: TGTGCCAGCAGCTTAGCCGTGGGGCCGTCTTTCTTT.

In its sample, this clonotype was seen many times. V is TRBV6-2 or TRBV6-3 and J is TRBJ2-5, with unresolved D. V was cut by 5 bases and J by 4 bases, with 11 bases left in between. This CDR3 has 13 amino acids. CDR1 and CDR2 (germline): MNHEY, SVGEGT. CDR3 nucleotides: TGTGCCAGCAGTCGCCCATTCAGAGAGACCCAGTACTTC. Translation gives CASSRPFRETQYF.

This clonotype was picked up many times. The chain carries TRBV7-9 and TRBJ2-5, with D tentatively TRBD2 (5 bases). The ends were cut back, 8 bases at V and 7 bases at J, with 23 bases in the middle. From germline, CDR1 is SEHNR and CDR2 FQNEAQ (reference sequence). The length of the CDR3 is 15 residues. The CDR3 sequence is CASSPGLAAWGTQYF. The CDR3 nucleotides read TGTGCCAGCTCGCCCGGGCTAGCAGCATGGGGGACCCAGTACTTC.

At least ten counts were recorded for this clonotype. The chain uses TRBV7-2 and TRBJ1-6; D unclear. Trimming took off 2 bases at V and 8 bases at J, with 13 bases between the two ends. Looked up from germline, CDR1 is SGHTA and CDR2 is FQGNSA. This CDR3 is 15 amino acids long. The CDR3 region is CASSLHWVRDSPLHF. The DNA for the CDR3 is TGTGCCAGCAGCTTACACTGGGTTAGGGATTCACCCCTCCACTTT.

A few counts support this clonotype. In DNA form, the CDR3 reads TGCAGTGCTCATAGCCCCCGCAGCCCCGAGCAGTACTTC. Protein sequence: CSAHSPRSPEQYF. The J gene is TRBJ2-7, the V gene TRBV20-1; D is unclear. Germline lookup yields CDR1 DFQATT and CDR2 SNEGSKA (reference sequence). This CDR3 has 13 amino acids. Trimming took 5 bases from V and 6 from J, leaving 17 bases between them.

This clonotype has ten or more counts. The gene calls are TRBV7-9 and TRBJ1-3, with D perhaps TRBD1 (5 bases). Germline V gene data show CDR1 as SEHNR and CDR2 as FQNEAQ (reference sequence). V was shortened by 5 bases and J by 1 base, with 9 bases between the two germline ends. The CDR3 runs to 14 residues. The CDR3 sequence: CASSRGTSGNTIYF. CDR3 nucleotide sequence: TGTGCCAGCAGCCGAGGGACTTCTGGAAACACCATATATTTT.

This clonotype was observed at least ten times. CDR3 sequence (DNA): TGTGCCAGCAGGAGGACAGGGAGAAACTATGGCTACACCTTC. The encoded protein is CASRRTGRNYGYTF. The chain recombines TRBV6-2 or TRBV6-3 with TRBJ1-2; 8 bases align to TRBD1. Germline values: CDR1 MNHEY, CDR2 SVGEGT. This CDR3 comprises 14 residues. With 6 bases clipped from V and 2 bases from J, the junction kept 5 bases outside the gene matches.